The 7 T cell receptor beta chains given below trace back to one sample, sequenced in a study of Ad26.COV2.S vaccination and SARS-CoV-2 variants. Generated by immunoSEQ multiplex PCR, the TCRdb table keeps only in-frame clones and is missing some. The sample yields roughly 350,000 clones, 80% to 90% seen once. The treatment here: some 20 received Ad26.COV2.S at low or high dose, single or two shots; several received placebo; per-sample allocation not given. Sampling took place 63 days after the first vaccine or placebo injection. Sequenced material: peripheral blood, taken in a trial of Ad26.COV2.S vaccine versus placebo. The source of these receptors is a person aged 18 to 59 who received the Ad26.COV2.S COVID-19 vaccine or a placebo.

The chain recombines TRBV28 with TRBJ2-1; maybe TRBD2 (5 bases). The CDR3 is 14 amino acids. Between the trimmed V and J ends, which lost 2 bases and 4 bases, there was a span of 9 bases. From germline, CDR1 is MDHEN and CDR2 SYDVKM. CDR3 coding DNA: TGTGCCAGCAGTTTAGGCCGGAGGTACAATGAGCAGTTCTTC. Translated, it gives CASSLGRRYNEQFF.

The V call is TRBV18, the J call TRBJ1-1; 7 nucleotides align to TRBD1. The germline CDR1 and CDR2 sequences are KGHSH and LQKENI. The CDR3 totals 14 residues. V lost 3 bases, J lost 4 bases, and 5 bases stayed unmatched. CDR3 sequence (DNA): TGTGCCAGCTCACCTGATGACAGGGCCACTGAAGCTTTCTTT. Its translation: CASSPDDRATEAFF.

The V and J genes are TRBV3-1 (or the pseudogene TRBV3-2) and TRBJ1-3; 7 nucleotides align to TRBD1. Germline CDR1 is LGHDT and CDR2 is YNNKEL (reference sequence). The CDR3 consists of 16 residues. V lost 1 base to trimming and J lost 0 bases; unmatched junction nucleotides: 3. The CDR3 DNA reads TGTGCCAGCAGCCAAGCACAGGGGAGCTCTGGAAACACCATATATTTT. Residues: CASSQAQGSSGNTIYF.

V gene TRBV4-2 combines with J gene TRBJ1-3; TRBD1 matches at 8 bases. The CDR3 spans 18 residues. V shed 4 bases and J 0 bases; nucleotides not matched to a gene: 11. The germline V gene has CDR1 LGHNA and CDR2 YNFKEQ. For the CDR3, the DNA is TGTGCCAGCAGCCTCCGACCGGGACAGGCAAGCTCTGGAAACACCATATATTTT. It specifies CASSLRPGQASSGNTIYF.

V is TRBV30 and J is TRBJ2-3; TRBD2 agrees at 12 bases. The CDR3 length is 16 residues. The germline gives CDR1 GTSNPN, CDR2 SVGIG (reference sequence). V was clipped by 1 base and J by 4 bases; unmatched bases: 6. The CDR3 DNA reads as TGTGCCTGGAGTGACCTGACTAGCGGGAGTTCAGATACGCAGTATTTT. Protein product: CAWSDLTSGSSDTQYF.

The chain joins TRBV7-8 to TRBJ2-3; tentative D call: TRBD2 (7 bases). The CDR3 extends over 18 amino acids. CDR1 is SGHVS and CDR2 is FQNEAQ in the germline V gene. V was shortened by 4 bases and J by 2 bases, with 22 bases between the two germline ends. CDR3 DNA: TGTGCCAGCAGCTCCTTAGGGGGGGCCCGACCCCCCACAGATACGCAGTATTTT. The encoded protein is CASSSLGGARPPTDTQYF.

The chain recombines TRBV6-6 with TRBJ2-7, with D unclear. The germline V gene encodes CDR1 MNHNY and CDR2 SVGAGI (reference sequence). Trimming took off 0 bases at V and 3 bases at J, with 9 bases between the two ends. This CDR3 comprises 14 residues. CDR3 sequence reads: CASSYSGLVYEQYF. As DNA, the CDR3 is TGTGCCAGCAGTTACTCCGGGCTGGTCTACGAGCAGTACTTC.